The 19 T cell receptor beta chains presented below share a single source sample, sequenced in a study of T cells in Graves' hyperthyroidism and ophthalmopathy. Using RNA transcripts as the source, TCR beta CDR3 regions were amplified. First-round RT-PCR targeting the TCR CDR3 was performed with the HTBI primer set. TCRdb re-called the multiplex PCR reads through MiXCR, storing one row per CDR3 protein. The sample consists of about 420,000 distinct CDR3 sequences, roughly an eighth of them appearing once. Sequencing used blood. The receptors derive from a woman aged 18-35 years with Graves' hyperthyroidism.

This clonotype was observed at least ten times. The gene calls are TRBV30 and TRBJ1-1; D is undetermined. Germline loops: CDR1 GTSNPN, CDR2 SVGIG (reference sequence). V was trimmed by 0 bases and J by 4 bases, leaving 9 bases between them. The CDR3 extends over 13 amino acids. The chain's CDR3 is CAWSVELGTEAFF. CDR3 DNA: TGTGCCTGGAGTGTAGAGTTGGGCACTGAAGCTTTCTTT.

There are many counts of this clonotype. The chain has TRBV7-8 and TRBJ2-1; 11 nucleotides align to TRBD2. CDR1 SGHVS and CDR2 FQNEAQ come from the germline V gene. The CDR3 is 16 residues long. V lost 0 bases, J lost 5 bases, and 3 bases stayed unmatched. The CDR3 here is CASSLALAGAHNEQFF. The DNA of the CDR3 is TGTGCCAGCAGCTTAGCACTAGCGGGAGCCCACAATGAGCAGTTCTTC.

The sample holds many counts of this clonotype. This rearrangement joins TRBV11-2 to TRBJ1-2; D perhaps matches TRBD1 (5 bases). CDR3 size: 18 residues. Germline lookup yields CDR1 SGHAT and CDR2 FQNNGV. V lost 5 bases and J 7 bases, leaving 29 bases between the germline ends. The CDR3 region is CASSPMEGRGSLSGGYTF. Written as DNA, the CDR3 is TGTGCCAGCAGCCCCATGGAGGGGCGCGGGAGTTTGTCGGGTGGCTACACCTTC. Full variable domain (missing parts from reference TRBV11-2 and TRBJ1-2): EAGVAQSPRYKIIEKRQSVAFWCNPISGHATLYWYQQILGQGPKLLIQFQNNGVVDDSQLPKDRFSAERLKGVDSTLKIQPAKLEDSAVYLCASSPMEGRGSLSGGYTFGSGTRLTVV.

The sample holds many counts of this clonotype. The rearrangement links TRBV7-8 to TRBJ2-3; D is possibly TRBD2 (6 bases). In germline, CDR1 is SGHVS, CDR2 FQNEAQ. The CDR3 is made up of 12 amino acids. The germline V and J ends were trimmed by 1 base and 14 bases, with 13 bases remaining between them. CDR3 sequence reads: CASSLGSGPGYF. In nucleotides, the CDR3 is TGTGCCAGCAGCTTAGGTAGCGGCCCTGGGTATTTT.

The sample holds many counts of this clonotype. The DNA of the CDR3 is TGTGCCAGCAGTTTACTAGGGGGCACGAGCTATGGCTACACCTTC. It yields the protein CASSLLGGTSYGYTF. The chain employs TRBV27 and TRBJ1-2; TRBD1 matches at 7 bases. Germline loops: CDR1 MNHEY, CDR2 SMNVEV (reference sequence). This CDR3 has 15 residues. Trimming took 2 bases from V and 4 from J; bases not matched to a gene: 7.

This clonotype has a count of ten or more. The chain recombines TRBV11-3 with TRBJ1-1; D perhaps matches TRBD1 (5 bases). V was cut by 5 bases and J by 0 bases, with 7 bases left in between. The germline CDR1 and CDR2 sequences are SGHNT and YENEEA. The CDR3 totals 13 residues. As DNA, the CDR3 is TGTGCCAGCAGCGCGACAGTGAACACTGAAGCTTTCTTT. Its protein product is CASSATVNTEAFF.

This clonotype appeared many times. The V call is TRBV2, the J call TRBJ2-3, with a tentative D call TRBD1 (6 bases). This CDR3 has 17 residues. Between the trimmed V and J ends, which lost 3 bases and 4 bases, there was a span of 20 bases. Per germline, CDR1 SNHLY and CDR2 FYNNEI. Here the CDR3 reads CASSDLGAMWVSDTQYF. The CDR3 DNA is TGTGCCAGCAGTGATTTGGGGGCCATGTGGGTTTCAGATACGCAGTATTTT.

This clonotype has a count of ten or more. The chain is built from TRBV2 and TRBJ2-3; 8 nucleotides agree with TRBD2. The CDR3 has 16 residues. Trimming at V came to 3 bases and at J to 0 bases, leaving 5 bases not matched to a gene. From germline, CDR1 is SNHLY and CDR2 FYNNEI. Written as DNA, the CDR3 is TGTGCCAGCAGTGAGGGACTAGGCGAAAGCACAGATACGCAGTATTTT. It encodes CASSEGLGESTDTQYF. The variable domain in full, completed from reference TRBV2 and TRBJ2-3, reads EPEVTQTPSHQVTQMGQEVILRCVPISNHLYFYWYRQILGQKVEFLVSFYNNEISEKSEIFDDQFSVERPDGSNFTLKIRSTKLEDSAMYFCASSEGLGESTDTQYFGPGTRLTVL.

This clonotype was detected many times. J is TRBJ1-5 and V is TRBV6-2 or TRBV6-3; D gene uncertain. The V end was cut by 1 base, the J end by 6 bases, with 13 bases between. The CDR3 runs 15 residues. Germline CDR1 MNHEY, CDR2 SVGEGT. CDR3 bases: TGTGCCAGCAGTTACTTTGAAGGGATCCGTCAGCCCCAGCATTTT. It translates to CASSYFEGIRQPQHF.

This clonotype was counted a few times. J is TRBJ1-4 and V is TRBV12-3 or TRBV12-4; tentatively, D is TRBD1 (5 bases). V dropped 2 bases and J dropped 5 bases, with 15 bases sitting between them. This CDR3 is 16 amino acids long. The CDR3 region is CASSLNPGRTNEKLFF. CDR3 sequence (DNA): TGTGCCAGCAGTTTAAACCCGGGACGGACAAATGAAAAACTGTTTTTT.

This clonotype occurred many times. This chain links TRBV5-1 with TRBJ2-1, with 10 bases fitting TRBD2. The CDR3 loop spans 18 amino acids. The germline gives CDR1 SGHRS, CDR2 YFSETQ. V lost 4 bases to trimming and J lost 3 bases; unmatched junction nucleotides: 13. The CDR3 here is CASSLQPTSGTFYNEQFF. The CDR3 DNA follows: TGCGCCAGCAGCCTGCAACCCACTAGCGGGACGTTCTACAATGAGCAGTTCTTC.

This clonotype occurred a few times. CDR3 sequence: CAWRGGRETQYF. The CDR3, as DNA: TGTGCCTGGAGGGGGGGGCGAGAGACCCAGTACTTC. This chain links TRBV30 with TRBJ2-5, with D perhaps matching TRBD2 (7 bases). The CDR3 has 12 amino acids. Per germline, CDR1 GTSNPN and CDR2 SVGIG (reference sequence). V lost 3 bases and J 4 bases, leaving 9 bases between the germline ends.

The chain is built from TRBV6-1 and TRBJ2-5, with D perhaps being TRBD1 or TRBD2 (5 bases each). The V gene's germline CDR1 is MNHNS and CDR2 SASEGT. Trimming took off 10 bases at V and 6 bases at J, with 15 bases between the two ends. The CDR3 has 12 residues. The CDR3 reads CATSRESKTQYF. The CDR3 coding sequence is TGTGCCACCTCCAGGGAGTCAAAGACCCAGTACTTC.

This clonotype was detected ten times or more. The chain combines TRBV6-1 with TRBJ2-1; the D is unclear. The V gene's germline CDR1 is MNHNS and CDR2 SASEGT. With 4 bases removed from V and 4 bases from J, the gap between germline ends came to 8 bases. The CDR3 is made up of 13 amino acids. CDR3 sequence reads: CASSALQYNEQFF. The CDR3 DNA is TGTGCCAGCAGTGCGCTTCAATACAATGAGCAGTTCTTC.

In this sample, this clonotype turned up a few times. This chain links TRBV15 with TRBJ2-7; TRBD2 might be the D (5 bases). Per the germline V gene, CDR1 is LNHNV and CDR2 is YYDKDF (reference sequence). This CDR3 region has 15 residues. Trimming left V 0 bases short and J 0 bases short, with 9 bases between. The CDR3 here is CATSRDPGGSYEQYF. CDR3 coding DNA: TGTGCCACCAGCAGAGATCCAGGAGGCTCCTACGAGCAGTACTTC.

This clonotype was detected many times. The J gene is TRBJ2-7, the V gene TRBV20-1; 10 nucleotides agree with TRBD1. Germline CDR1 and CDR2: DFQATT and SNEGSKA (reference sequence). This CDR3 region has 14 residues. With 5 bases clipped from V and 4 bases from J, the junction kept 8 bases outside the gene matches. This CDR3 is CSAYRTGGGYEQYF. The CDR3, as DNA: TGCAGTGCTTACAGGACAGGGGGGGGTTACGAGCAGTACTTC.

This clonotype appeared a few times. The CDR3 protein is CASSQEEGRGNEQFF. The CDR3 bases are TGTGCCAGCAGCCAAGAGGAGGGCAGGGGAAATGAGCAGTTCTTC. This chain uses TRBV4-2 with TRBJ2-1; D possibly uses TRBD1 or TRBD2 (6 bases each). CDR3 length: 15 residues. The V and J ends lost 0 bases and 7 bases respectively, with 13 bases between them. The V gene's germline CDR1 is LGHNA and CDR2 YNFKEQ.

This clonotype was found a few times. This chain joins TRBV9 and TRBJ1-1, with D possibly matching TRBD1 (6 bases). The germline CDR1 and CDR2 sequences are SGDLS and YYNGEE. This CDR3 is built from 13 residues. V lost 3 bases, J lost 12 bases, and 18 bases lay in between. The CDR3 region is CASSDPQGTNPFF. The CDR3 DNA follows: TGTGCCAGCAGCGACCCACAGGGAACTAATCCTTTCTTT.

There are many counts of this clonotype. This sequence joins TRBV6-5 and TRBJ2-7, with D uncertain. Germline V gene sequence: CDR1 MNHEY, CDR2 SVGAGI. The V end lost 0 bases, the J end lost 4 bases, and 16 bases lay between the germline ends. The CDR3 runs to 16 residues. This chain's CDR3 is CASSYSRLTLIYEQYF. CDR3 DNA sequence: TGTGCCAGCAGTTACTCGAGGTTGACCTTGATTTACGAGCAGTACTTC.